Detailed here is one T cell receptor (beta chain). This specimen belongs to a study of T cell changes during pregnancy in multiple sclerosis. Germline CDR1 reads SGHDN; CDR2 reads FVKESK. This CDR3 has 15 residues. The ends lost 2 bases at V and 5 bases at J; junction bases unmatched: 8. Sequenced by immunoSEQ multiplex PCR; TCRdb stores in-frame clones only, minus some. The sample comprises more than 65,000 clones, more than 85% of which are singletons, and approximately 3.5% rests with the top ten. The specimen was peripheral blood, collected before pregnancy. The chain joins TRBV14 to TRBJ1-1; 7 bases fit TRBD1. This clonotype was obtained from a female donor with multiple sclerosis, enrolled in a pregnancy study. The CDR3, as DNA: TGTGCCAGCAGCCAAATAGGGAAGGGGGCTACTGAAGCTTTCTTT. Protein product: CASSQIGKGATEAFF.